This T cell receptor (beta chain) derives from a study of beta chain features in type 1 diabetes. About the research overall: Sorted cells, approximately 100,000,000 in number, were examined across all samples.

Points from the study as a whole: Within each of all four CD4+ subsets, Type 1 diabetes patients had TCRB CDR3s that were moderately but significantly shorter. In cDNA sequencing, cells with high TCR expression could be over-represented.

V was pared by 4 bases and J by 2 bases, with 11 bases of the junction left unmatched. This CDR3 region has 16 residues. The germline gives CDR1 MGHRA, CDR2 YSYEKL. This clone was counted between two and nine times. Its antigen is unknown. Sequenced material consisted of expressed TCRB transcripts (all of the isolated RNA was reverse transcribed). Sequencing was performed with immunoSEQ multiplex PCR; in TCRdb, only in-frame clones are kept and a portion is missing. The sample yields 150,000 to 200,000 clones, around 8.4% seen once. The chain carries TRBV4-1 and TRBJ2-7, with TRBD1 matching 7 bases. The TCR was taken from a woman under 30 with type 1 diabetes. The sequenced sample consisted of central memory CD4+ T cells from blood. CDR3 nucleotide sequence: TGCGCCAGCAGCCGCCCGGGGACAGACCTTACCTACGAGCAGTACTTC. It yields the protein CASSRPGTDLTYEQYF.